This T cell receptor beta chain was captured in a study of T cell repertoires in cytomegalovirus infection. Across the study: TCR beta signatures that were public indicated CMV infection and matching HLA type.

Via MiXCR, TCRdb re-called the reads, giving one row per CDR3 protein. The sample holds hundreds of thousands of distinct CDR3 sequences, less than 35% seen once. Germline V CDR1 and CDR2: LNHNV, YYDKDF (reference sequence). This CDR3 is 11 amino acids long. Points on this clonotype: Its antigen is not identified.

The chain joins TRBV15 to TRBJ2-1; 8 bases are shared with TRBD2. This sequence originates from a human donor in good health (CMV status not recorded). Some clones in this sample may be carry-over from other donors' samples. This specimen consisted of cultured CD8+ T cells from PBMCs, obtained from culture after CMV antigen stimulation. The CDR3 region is CAIGGDPVQFF. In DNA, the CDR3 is TGTGCTATCGGGGGGGATCCGGTGCAGTTCTTC.